This passage covers 4 T cell receptor beta chains from one sample sequenced in a study of T cells in localized non-small cell lung cancer. Repertoires were generated with immunoSEQ multiplex PCR, while TCRdb's copy carries only in-frame clones and drops some. Altogether 50,000 to 65,000 clones are present, over 60% being singletons, with the ten largest covering 4.5% to 5.5%. This material consisted of PBMCs, taken before any cancer treatment. The receptors were gathered from a woman between 40 and 69 years old with stage II lung adenocarcinoma.

Remarks on this clone: The sample contains more than one DNA sequence encoding this CDR3. The V and J genes are TRBV4-1 and TRBJ2-7; tentative D call: TRBD2 (6 bases). V lost 4 bases and J lost 2, with 15 bases in between. Germline lookup yields CDR1 MGHRA and CDR2 YSYEKL. This CDR3 has 15 amino acids. CDR3 residues: CASSPAGPSTYEQYF. CDR3 in DNA: TGCGCCAGCAGCCCGGCGGGACCTTCTACCTACGAGCAGTACTTC.

The V and J genes are TRBV5-1 and TRBJ2-7; D possibly corresponds to TRBD1 (6 bases). The V end was cut by 2 bases, the J end by 3 bases, with 12 bases between. Per the germline V gene, CDR1 is SGHRS and CDR2 is YFSETQ. The length of the CDR3 is 14 residues. CDR3 sequence (DNA): TGCGCCAGCAGCTTTAGGACAGAGGGCTACGAGCAGTACTTC. Amino acids: CASSFRTEGYEQYF.

The rearrangement joins TRBV5-1 to TRBJ1-1, with 8 bases matching TRBD1. The junction had 5 bases not matched to a gene; V was cut back by 5 bases and J by 2 bases. This CDR3 is built from 14 residues. CDR1 SGHRS and CDR2 YFSETQ come from the germline V gene. CDR3 sequence: CASSRTGTNTEAFF. The CDR3 bases are TGCGCCAGCAGTCGGACAGGGACCAACACTGAAGCTTTCTTT. The full variable domain, in which reference TRBV5-1 and TRBJ1-1 provide the parts outside the CDR3, is KAGVTQTPRYLIKTRGQQVTLSCSPISGHRSVSWYQQTPGQGLQFLFEYFSETQRNKGNFPGRFSGRQFSNSRSEMNVSTLELGDSALYLCASSRTGTNTEAFFGQGTRLTVV.

The genes are TRBV10-3 and TRBJ1-1; possibly TRBD1 for D (6 bases). This CDR3 is built from 15 residues. Germline-derived CDR1 and CDR2 are ENHRY and SYGVKD. The V end was cut by 2 bases, the J end by 5 bases, with 15 bases between. DNA for the CDR3: TGTGCCATCAGTGAGCCCACTACAGGGCGGACTGAAGCTTTCTTT. Its protein product is CAISEPTTGRTEAFF.